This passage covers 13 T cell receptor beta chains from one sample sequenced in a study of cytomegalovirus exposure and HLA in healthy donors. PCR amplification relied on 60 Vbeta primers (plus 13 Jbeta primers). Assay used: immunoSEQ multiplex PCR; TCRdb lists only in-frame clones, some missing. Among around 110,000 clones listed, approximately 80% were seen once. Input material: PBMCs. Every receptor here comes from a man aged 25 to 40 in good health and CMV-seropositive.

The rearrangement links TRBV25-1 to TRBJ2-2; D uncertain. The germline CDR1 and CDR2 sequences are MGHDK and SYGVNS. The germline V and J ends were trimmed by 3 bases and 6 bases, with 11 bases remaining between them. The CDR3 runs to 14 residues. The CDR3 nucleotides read TGTGCCAGCAGTGATTATAATGAGGCCGGGGAGCTGTTTTTT. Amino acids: CASSDYNEAGELFF. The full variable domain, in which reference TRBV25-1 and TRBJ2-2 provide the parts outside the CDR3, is EADIYQTPRYLVIGTGKKITLECSQTMGHDKMYWYQQDPGMELHLIHYSYGVNSTEKGDLSSESTVSRIRTEHFPLTLESARPSHTSQYLCASSDYNEAGELFFGEGSRLTVL.

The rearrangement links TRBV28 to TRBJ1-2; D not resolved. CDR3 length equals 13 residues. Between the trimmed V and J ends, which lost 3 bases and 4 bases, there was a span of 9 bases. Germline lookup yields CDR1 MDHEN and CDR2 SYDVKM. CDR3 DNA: TGTGCCAGCAGTTTCGCCCAGGCCTATGGCTACACCTTC. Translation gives CASSFAQAYGYTF.

Here the CDR3 reads CASSRSQGVNEQYF. CDR3 DNA sequence: TGCGCCAGCAGCCGATCCCAGGGGGTAAACGAGCAGTACTTC. The chain has TRBV5-1 and TRBJ2-7; 7 bases agree with TRBD1. The CDR3 covers 14 residues. The trim removed 4 bases at V and 5 bases at J, leaving 9 bases unmatched. Germline V gives CDR1 SGHRS, CDR2 YFSETQ.

Written as DNA, the CDR3 is TGCGCCAGCAACCCTCTCAGCCTAGGGAACACTGAAGCTTTCTTT. It codes for CASNPLSLGNTEAFF. This chain joins TRBV5-1 and TRBJ1-1, with D unclear. The CDR3 length is 15 residues. Trimming took 6 bases from V and 1 from J, leaving 16 bases between them. The germline V gene has CDR1 SGHRS and CDR2 YFSETQ.

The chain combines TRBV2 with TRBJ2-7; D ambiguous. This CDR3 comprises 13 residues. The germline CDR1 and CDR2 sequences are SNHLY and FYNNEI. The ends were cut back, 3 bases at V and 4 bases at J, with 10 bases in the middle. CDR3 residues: CASSERREYEQYF. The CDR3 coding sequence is TGTGCCAGCAGTGAGAGAAGAGAGTACGAGCAGTACTTC.

CDR3 sequence reads: CASSLSGRGTEQFF. CDR3 bases: TGTGCCAGCAGTTTATCGGGTCGGGGTACAGAGCAGTTCTTC. The chain employs TRBV27 and TRBJ2-1; TRBD2 is a possible D gene (5 bases). CDR3 length: 14 residues. V lost 0 bases, J lost 10 bases, and 13 bases lay in between. Germline V lookup: CDR1 MNHEY, CDR2 SMNVEV (reference sequence).

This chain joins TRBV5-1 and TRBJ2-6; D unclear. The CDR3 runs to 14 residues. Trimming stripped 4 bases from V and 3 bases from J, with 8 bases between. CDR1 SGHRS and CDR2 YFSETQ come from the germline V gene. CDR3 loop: CASSGGGGANVLTF. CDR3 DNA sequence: TGCGCCAGCAGCGGCGGTGGTGGGGCCAACGTCCTGACTTTC.

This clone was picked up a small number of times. The CDR3: CASSEAAPGLAGGNEQFF. The CDR3 coding sequence is TGTGCCAGCAGTGAAGCGGCCCCGGGACTAGCGGGAGGCAATGAGCAGTTCTTC. The chain is built from TRBV6-1 and TRBJ2-1; 15 positions match TRBD2. Germline V gene lookup returns CDR1 MNHNS and CDR2 SASEGT. V shed 0 bases, J shed 6 bases, and the junction held 6 bases outside the gene matches. The CDR3 runs 18 residues.

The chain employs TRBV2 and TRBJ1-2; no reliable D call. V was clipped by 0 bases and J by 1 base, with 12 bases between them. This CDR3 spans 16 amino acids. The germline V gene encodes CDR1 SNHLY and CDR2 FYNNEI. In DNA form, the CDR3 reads TGTGCCAGCAGTGAAGCGAACTTGCCCGATAACTATGGCTACACCTTC. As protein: CASSEANLPDNYGYTF.

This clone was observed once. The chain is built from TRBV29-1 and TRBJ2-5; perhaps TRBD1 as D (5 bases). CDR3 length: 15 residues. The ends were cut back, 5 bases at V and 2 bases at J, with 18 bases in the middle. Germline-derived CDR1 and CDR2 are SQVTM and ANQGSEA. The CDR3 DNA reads TGCAGCGTTATTAAGGGCAGGGCCTTACAAGAGACCCAGTACTTC. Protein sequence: CSVIKGRALQETQYF.

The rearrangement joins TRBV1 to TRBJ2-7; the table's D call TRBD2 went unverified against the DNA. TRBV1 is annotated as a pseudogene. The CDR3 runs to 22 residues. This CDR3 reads CTSSQDWDPNRLAGLLLYEQYV. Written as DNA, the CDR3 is TGCACCAGCAGCCAAGATTGGGATCCAAATAGACTAGCTGGTCTCCTCCTATACGAGCAGTACGTC.

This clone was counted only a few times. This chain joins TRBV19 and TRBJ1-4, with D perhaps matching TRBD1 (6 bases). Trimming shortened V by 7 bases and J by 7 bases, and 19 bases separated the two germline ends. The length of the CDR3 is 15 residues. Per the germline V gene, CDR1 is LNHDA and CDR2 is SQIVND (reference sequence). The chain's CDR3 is CASKSFGGAGEKLFF. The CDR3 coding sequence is TGTGCCAGTAAATCATTCGGGGGGGCCGGTGAAAAACTGTTTTTT.

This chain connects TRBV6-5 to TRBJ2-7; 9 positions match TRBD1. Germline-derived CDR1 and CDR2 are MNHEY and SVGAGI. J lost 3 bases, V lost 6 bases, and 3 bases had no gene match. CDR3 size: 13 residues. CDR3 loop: CASSRQGVYEQYF. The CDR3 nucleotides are TGTGCCAGCAGCAGACAGGGGGTCTACGAGCAGTACTTC.